These T cell receptor beta chains were read from a single sample in a study of cytomegalovirus exposure and HLA in healthy donors. Produced via immunoSEQ multiplex PCR; TCRdb's table is partial and in-frame only. There are under 200,000 clones in the sample; 60% to 85% occur only once, and 3% lies in the top ten. Source material: PBMCs. These receptors were taken from a woman between 45 and 65 years old in good health and CMV-seropositive. Both conserved end residues are part of each CDR3. A D gene is named only where the DNA matches it firmly. Clone size is stated in some rows and not others, as once, few, many or a class when expanded.

D gene: -
clone size: -
J gene: TRBJ2-7
V gene: TRBV19
CDR3 DNA: TGTGCCAGTAGTATAGTGGCGGACGGAGAAGGGAGAAGGTACTTC
CDR3 protein: CASSIVADGEGRRYF

D gene: TRBD1
clone size: -
J gene: TRBJ2-5
V gene: TRBV6-1
CDR3 DNA: TGTGCCAGCAGGGGACAGTCGCAAGAGACCCAGTACTTC
CDR3 protein: CASRGQSQETQYF

D gene: -
clone size: few
J gene: TRBJ1-1
V gene: TRBV5-1
CDR3 DNA: TGCGCCAGCACCCAGCAGGGCCTGAACACTGAAGCTTTCTTT
CDR3 protein: CASTQQGLNTEAFF

D gene: TRBD1
clone size: -
J gene: TRBJ1-6
V gene: TRBV14
CDR3 DNA: TGTGCCAGCAGCCCCGGACAGGGGGCCAGGGTAGGATCACCCCTCCACTTT
CDR3 protein: CASSPGQGARVGSPLHF

D gene: TRBD1
clone size: -
J gene: TRBJ1-2
V gene: TRBV4-2
CDR3 DNA: TGTGCCAGCAGCCAATCAGGGGGCGATAACTATGGCTACACCTTC
CDR3 protein: CASSQSGGDNYGYTF

D gene: -
clone size: -
J gene: TRBJ1-1
V gene: TRBV6-5
CDR3 DNA: TGTGCCAGCAGTTACGGGGAGACTGAAGCTTTCTTT
CDR3 protein: CASSYGETEAFF

D gene: TRBD1
clone size: few
J gene: TRBJ1-5
V gene: TRBV10-2
CDR3 DNA: TGCGCCAGCAGTGGACAGGGGGCGGGACAGCCCCAGCATTTT
CDR3 protein: CASSGQGAGQPQHF

D gene: -
clone size: once
J gene: TRBJ2-2
V gene: TRBV4-2
CDR3 DNA: TGTGCCAGCAGCCAAATAGCAGGGGAAGACACCGGGGAGCTGTTTTTT
CDR3 protein: CASSQIAGEDTGELFF

D gene: -
clone size: -
J gene: TRBJ1-1
V gene: TRBV18
CDR3 DNA: TGTGCCAGCTCACCACCCCCTGGGACACCGAACACTGAAGCTTTCTTT
CDR3 protein: CASSPPPGTPNTEAFF

D gene: TRBD1
clone size: -
J gene: TRBJ1-1
V gene: TRBV6-1
CDR3 DNA: TGTGCCAGCAGTTCGACAGGGGGGACTGAAGCTTTCTTT
CDR3 protein: CASSSTGGTEAFF

D gene: -
clone size: -
J gene: TRBJ1-5
V gene: TRBV4-2
CDR3 DNA: TGTGCCAGCAGCCGGGCTGGGGGCAGTCAGCCCCAGCATTTT
CDR3 protein: CASSRAGGSQPQHF

D gene: TRBD2
clone size: -
J gene: TRBJ2-1
V gene: TRBV10-3
CDR3 DNA: TGTGCCATCAGCGCTCCTAGCGGGGCTTACAATGAGCAGTTCTTC
CDR3 protein: CAISAPSGAYNEQFF

D gene: -
clone size: -
J gene: TRBJ1-1
V gene: TRBV7-8
CDR3 DNA: TGTGCCAGCAGCTTACATGATAGAGGGGAAGCTTTCTTT
CDR3 protein: CASSLHDRGEAFF

D gene: -
clone size: -
J gene: TRBJ1-1
V gene: TRBV6-5
CDR3 DNA: TGTGCCAGCAGGCCCTCGGAGGTAAACACTGAAGCTTTCTTT
CDR3 protein: CASRPSEVNTEAFF

D gene: -
clone size: -
J gene: TRBJ2-3
V gene: TRBV9
CDR3 DNA: TGTGCCAGCAGCTCCCAGTACACCGGGACTGGCAGCACAGATACGCAGTATTTT
CDR3 protein: CASSSQYTGTGSTDTQYF

D gene: TRBD1
clone size: few
J gene: TRBJ1-2
V gene: TRBV2
CDR3 DNA: TGTGCCAGCAGTGAAGGTTGGGGACAGGGCTATGGCTACACCTTC
CDR3 protein: CASSEGWGQGYGYTF

D gene: TRBD1
clone size: -
J gene: TRBJ2-7
V gene: TRBV15
CDR3 DNA: TGTGCCACCAGCAGTGCGCTCGGGACAGGGGTCGAGCAGTACTTC
CDR3 protein: CATSSALGTGVEQYF

D gene: TRBD1
clone size: -
J gene: TRBJ1-2
V gene: TRBV9
CDR3 DNA: TGTGCCAGCAGCGTAGTCGACAGGGGGTACGGCTACACCTTC
CDR3 protein: CASSVVDRGYGYTF

D gene: TRBD1
clone size: -
J gene: TRBJ1-3
V gene: TRBV5-1
CDR3 DNA: TGCGCCAGCAGCTTGGTCCAGGGGGGCCCTCCTGGAAACACCATATATTTT
CDR3 protein: CASSLVQGGPPGNTIYF

D gene: -
clone size: -
J gene: TRBJ2-3
V gene: TRBV19
CDR3 DNA: TGTGCCAGTAGTATAACGTTGCTAGTTCCAGATACGCAGTATTTT
CDR3 protein: CASSITLLVPDTQYF

D gene: -
clone size: few
J gene: TRBJ2-7
V gene: TRBV13
CDR3 DNA: TGTGCCAGCAGCCCCCGGGCAGGGACCTACGAGCAGTACTTC
CDR3 protein: CASSPRAGTYEQYF

D gene: -
clone size: once
J gene: TRBJ1-4
V gene: TRBV18
CDR3 DNA: TGTGCCAGCTCACCCACAGGGATCGGCGAAAAACTGTTTTTT
CDR3 protein: CASSPTGIGEKLFF

D gene: -
clone size: -
J gene: TRBJ1-2
V gene: TRBV6-6
CDR3 DNA: TGTGCCAGCAGTCCCGGGACACTTCAGAACTATGGCTACACCTTC
CDR3 protein: CASSPGTLQNYGYTF

D gene: TRBD1
clone size: -
J gene: TRBJ2-1
V gene: TRBV5-1
CDR3 DNA: TGCGCCAGCAGCTTGGTTCCAGGGGGCAATGAGCAGTTCTTC
CDR3 protein: CASSLVPGGNEQFF

D gene: -
clone size: -
J gene: TRBJ1-1
V gene: TRBV11-1
CDR3 DNA: TGTGCCAGCAGCCCACCGGTTCTTAGCACTGAAGCTTTCTTT
CDR3 protein: CASSPPVLSTEAFF

D gene: TRBD1
clone size: -
J gene: TRBJ2-7
V gene: TRBV5-6
CDR3 DNA: TGTGCCAGCTACTTCTTCGAGGGGGCGGCATACGAGCAGTACTTC
CDR3 protein: CASYFFEGAAYEQYF

D gene: -
clone size: -
J gene: TRBJ2-3
V gene: TRBV9
CDR3 DNA: TGTGCCAGCAGCGTCCGACAGGCTAGCACAGATACGCAGTATTTT
CDR3 protein: CASSVRQASTDTQYF

D gene: -
clone size: -
J gene: TRBJ2-2
V gene: TRBV4-2
CDR3 DNA: TGTGCCAGCAGCCAAGTGACAGCCAATGCCGGGGAGCTGTTTTTT
CDR3 protein: CASSQVTANAGELFF

D gene: TRBD2
clone size: few
J gene: TRBJ2-7
V gene: TRBV5-4
CDR3 DNA: TGTGCCAGCAGGGGGGGGGAAGAGCAGTACTTC
CDR3 protein: CASRGGEEQYF